The present TCR beta chain was sequenced within a study of breast tumors, draining lymph nodes, adjacent tissues. Study-wide results and limits: Tumor TCR diversity was below lymph nodes but above nontumor tissue. Data fit most tumor T cells coming from lymph node, expanding in tumor. The lymph node origin of tumor T cells was framed as consistent with a hypothesis, not demonstrated.

After removal of 4 bases from V and 4 bases from J, the junction contained 6 bases not matched to a gene. Looked up from germline, CDR1 is SGHRS and CDR2 is YFSETQ. The CDR3 runs 16 residues. TCRdb reanalysed the multiplex PCR reads using MiXCR and keeps one entry per CDR3 protein. The top ten clones hold about 2.2% of a sample with approximately 120,000 distinct CDR3 sequences, approximately 21% of them seen once. In regard to this clonotype: Its cognate antigen is unknown. This clone may be a read error of a much larger clone one base away. The CDR3 ends on some other residue instead of the conserved phenylalanine or tryptophan, so this is likely a read error.

The lymph nodes were axillary draining lymph nodes from breast cancer patients. The receptor comes from a female donor with breast cancer. Some clones in this sample may be carry-over from other donors' samples. J is TRBJ2-2 and V is TRBV5-1; 11 bases map to TRBD2. The sequenced sample consisted of axillary lymph node tissue. CDR3 amino acids: CASSPLAGAGTGELFL. The CDR3, as DNA: TGCGCCAGCAGCCCACTAGCGGGAGCAGGCACCGGGGAGCTGTTTCTT.